This TCR beta chain was observed in a study of shared clonotypes between healthy human individuals. As handled by the study authors: ImmunoSEQ output held junction-only sequences without quality scores, so filtering differed. Profiling relied on immunoSEQ multiplex PCR, and the TCRdb table lists in-frame clones only, not all of them. V, J and clone size are those of that table, while D and trimming were read from the DNA. This table holds 2 million to 2.5 million clones, about 93% found once. Positively selected for CCR7, the CD45RO-negative cells used as naive CD8 cells excluded terminally differentiated effector memory CD45RA+ cells. Overall study results and limits: Lower generation probabilities were found for non-shared clonotypes than for those shared by all four donors.

With respect to this clone: What it binds is not known.

The CDR3 extends over 13 amino acids. The V and J ends lost 7 bases and 5 bases respectively, with 15 bases between them. Germline V lookup: CDR1 MNHNY, CDR2 SVGAGI (reference sequence). V usage is TRBV6-6 and J usage is TRBJ2-7; no reliable D call. The source material was naive CD8+ T cells from PBMCs. This clonotype originated in a young man in good health. Some clones in this sample may be carry-over from other donors' samples. The CDR3: CASTDTTFDEQYF. The CDR3 coding sequence is TGTGCCAGCACCGACACGACATTCGACGAGCAGTACTTC.